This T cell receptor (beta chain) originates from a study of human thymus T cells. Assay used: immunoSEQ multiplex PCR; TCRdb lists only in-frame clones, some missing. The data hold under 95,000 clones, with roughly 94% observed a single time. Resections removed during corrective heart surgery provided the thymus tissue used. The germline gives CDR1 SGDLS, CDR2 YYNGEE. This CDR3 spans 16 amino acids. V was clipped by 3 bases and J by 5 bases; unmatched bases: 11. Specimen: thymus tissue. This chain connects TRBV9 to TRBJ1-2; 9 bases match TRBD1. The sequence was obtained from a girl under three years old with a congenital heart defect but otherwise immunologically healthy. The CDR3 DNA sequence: TGTGCCAGCAGCGGGTTGTGGACAGGGGATGTTTATGGCTACACCTTC. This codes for CASSGLWTGDVYGYTF.